This T cell receptor beta chain was sequenced in a study of cytomegalovirus exposure and HLA in healthy donors. Germline lookup yields CDR1 LGHNA and CDR2 YSLEER. The CDR3 loop spans 17 amino acids. V was clipped by 4 bases and J by 3 bases, with 18 bases between them. The method was immunoSEQ multiplex PCR; TCRdb's version includes in-frame clones alone and lacks a portion of them. The sample records around 300,000 clones, roughly 85% being singletons. The sequence derives from a woman younger than 35 in good health and CMV-seronegative. The rearrangement links TRBV4-3 to TRBJ2-2; perhaps TRBD1 as D (6 bases). Sequences were obtained from PBMCs. The DNA for the CDR3 is TGCGCCAGCAGCCCCCACCGTCAGGGACAAGACACCGGGGAGCTGTTTTTT. This sequence encodes CASSPHRQGQDTGELFF.